The 10 T cell receptor beta chains in this list originate from one sample, sequenced in a study of cytomegalovirus exposure and HLA in healthy donors. PCR was performed using 60 Vbeta and 13 Jbeta primers. Sequenced by immunoSEQ multiplex PCR; TCRdb stores in-frame clones only, minus some. The sample consists of some 90,000 clones, approximately 80% of them appearing once. Input material: PBMCs. These receptors were obtained from a man aged 45-65 years in good health and CMV-seronegative.

This chain links TRBV4-2 with TRBJ1-2; D might be TRBD1 (5 bases). The V gene lost 0 bases and the J gene lost 2 bases, with 16 bases spanning the gap. Looked up from germline, CDR1 is LGHNA and CDR2 is YNFKEQ. The CDR3 has 17 residues. CDR3 in DNA: TGTGCCAGCAGCCAAGAACCCACACCCCCAGGGAACTATGGCTACACCTTC. It translates to CASSQEPTPPGNYGYTF.

The sample holds a few counts of this clone. The chain uses TRBV27 and TRBJ2-1; no firm D call. This CDR3 spans 15 amino acids. Germline V gives CDR1 MNHEY, CDR2 SMNVEV (reference sequence). Between the trimmed V and J ends, which lost 5 bases and 7 bases, there was a span of 18 bases. DNA of the CDR3: TGTGCCAGCAGTCCCACCCCGACTCTAAATAATGAGCAGTTCTTC. Its translation is CASSPTPTLNNEQFF.

This clone was seen a handful of times. The chain recombines TRBV18 with TRBJ2-2, with TRBD2 matching 7 bases. This CDR3 spans 15 amino acids. V lost 6 bases and J lost 0; bases outside the gene matches: 4. In germline, CDR1 is KGHSH, CDR2 LQKENI. CDR3 sequence: CASSHGLANTGELFF. The DNA of the CDR3 is TGTGCCAGCTCCCACGGACTAGCGAACACCGGGGAGCTGTTTTTT.

CDR3 sequence: CASSQVDRVETQYF. The CDR3 nucleotides read TGTGCCAGCAGCCAGGTCGACAGGGTAGAGACCCAGTACTTC. V and J are TRBV4-2 and TRBJ2-5; 7 nucleotides match TRBD1. Germline values: CDR1 LGHNA, CDR2 YNFKEQ. Trimming at V came to 3 bases and at J to 4 bases, leaving 5 bases not matched to a gene. The CDR3 sequence is 14 residues long.

The CDR3 loop is CASSVQGYEQYF. The CDR3 nucleotides are TGTGCCAGCAGCGTCCAGGGTTACGAGCAGTACTTC. The chain couples TRBV9 to TRBJ2-7, with D tentatively TRBD1 (5 bases). CDR1 and CDR2 (germline): SGDLS, YYNGEE. V lost 2 bases and J lost 4, with 7 bases in between. This CDR3 spans 12 amino acids.

The table lists this clone with a count of one. Germline and junction disagree at one end, which may indicate a read error. V is TRBV7-7 and J is TRBJ2-5, with D possibly being TRBD2 (6 bases). This CDR3 has 17 amino acids. From germline, CDR1 is SSHAT and CDR2 FNYEAQ (reference sequence). The CDR3, as DNA: TGTGCTAGCAGCTTAGAGGCGGGACCCGCGGGTCGCGAGACCCAGTACTTC. Translation: CASSLEAGPAGRETQYF.

This sequence joins TRBV7-9 and TRBJ1-1; the D gene is possibly TRBD1 (5 bases). The V gene lost 10 bases and the J gene lost 3 bases, with 15 bases spanning the gap. CDR1 and CDR2 (germline): SEHNR, FQNEAQ (reference sequence). This CDR3 contains 13 residues. CDR3: CAINPTGDTEAFF. CDR3 DNA: TGTGCCATCAACCCCACGGGGGACACTGAAGCTTTCTTT. Supplemented by reference TRBV7-9 and TRBJ1-1, the full variable domain reads DTGVSQNPRHKITKRGQNVTFRCDPISEHNRLYWYRQTLGQGPEFLTYFQNEAQLEKSRLLSDRFSAERPKGSFSTLEIQRTEQGDSAMYLCAINPTGDTEAFFGQGTRLTVV.

The V call is TRBV6-1, the J call TRBJ1-2, with TRBD1 matching 9 bases. Germline V gene lookup returns CDR1 MNHNS and CDR2 SASEGT. V lost 8 bases, J lost 7 bases, and 8 bases stayed unmatched. The CDR3 is 13 residues long. CDR3 sequence reads: CASAGQGRGGYTF. DNA for the CDR3: TGTGCCAGCGCCGGACAGGGGAGGGGTGGCTACACCTTC.

The chain uses TRBV19 and TRBJ1-2; no reliable D call. Trimming removed 3 bases at V and 8 bases at J, with 10 bases between. The CDR3 loop spans 12 amino acids. Germline V lookup: CDR1 LNHDA, CDR2 SQIVND (reference sequence). The CDR3 DNA is TGTGCCAGTAGTATTTTTGGTGAGGGCTACACCTTC. It yields the protein CASSIFGEGYTF. The variable domain in full, with the rest retrieved from reference TRBV19 and TRBJ1-2, is DGGITQSPKYLFRKEGQNVTLSCEQNLNHDAMYWYRQDPGQGLRLIYYSQIVNDFQKGDIAEGYSVSREKKESFPLTVTSAQKNPTAFYLCASSIFGEGYTFGSGTRLTVV.

This clone was observed a single time. This sequence joins TRBV28 and TRBJ2-1, with TRBD2 as a possible D gene (5 bases). This CDR3 is 12 amino acids long. CDR1 and CDR2 (germline): MDHEN, SYDVKM. V gave up 5 bases and J gave up 14 bases, with 16 bases separating them. For the CDR3, the DNA is TGTGCCAGCAGTCCCATCGAGGGTACGGAGTTCTTC. Amino acids: CASSPIEGTEFF.